These 16 T cell receptor beta chains share one sample of origin, sequenced in a study of T cells in Graves' hyperthyroidism and ophthalmopathy. RNA transcripts provided the source from which TCR beta CDR3 regions were amplified. An initial round of RT-PCR targeting the TCR CDR3 relied on the HTBI primer set. TCRdb redid the calling of the multiplex PCR reads with MiXCR, one entry per CDR3 protein. The sample comprises 310,000 or so distinct CDR3 sequences, more than 15% of which are singletons, and roughly 53% rests with the top ten. Sample: blood. All receptors come from a woman aged 55 to 70 with Graves' ophthalmopathy.

In this sample, this clonotype turned up many times. The chain uses TRBV5-5 and TRBJ2-3; D gene uncertain. This CDR3 spans 16 amino acids. From germline, CDR1 is SGHKS and CDR2 YYEKEE (reference sequence). V lost 0 bases, J lost 2 bases, and 13 bases lay in between. The CDR3 spells CASSLVPEVSTDTQYF. DNA of the CDR3: TGTGCCAGCAGCTTGGTCCCTGAGGTATCCACAGATACGCAGTATTTT.

The J gene is TRBJ1-6, the V gene TRBV20-1; 7 positions agree with TRBD1. Germline V gene lookup returns CDR1 DFQATT and CDR2 SNEGSKA (reference sequence). The CDR3 is 13 amino acids. Trimming took 3 bases from V and 8 from J; bases not matched to a gene: 4. The CDR3 coding sequence is TGCAGTGCTAGGAGGGGGCAGGATTCACCCCTCCACTTT. This gives the protein CSARRGQDSPLHF.

The chain links TRBV7-8 to TRBJ2-1; 7 positions match TRBD2. J lost 6 bases, V lost 2 bases, and 13 bases had no gene match. This CDR3 region has 17 residues. Germline V gene data show CDR1 as SGHVS and CDR2 as FQNEAQ. CDR3 protein: CASSLNGLTGGPNEQFF. CDR3 coding DNA: TGTGCCAGCAGCTTAAACGGTCTGACGGGAGGCCCCAATGAGCAGTTCTTC. The full variable domain, with the rest looked up from reference TRBV7-8 and TRBJ2-1, is GAGVSQSPRYKVAKRGQDVALRCDPISGHVSLFWYQQALGQGPEFLTYFQNEAQLDKSGLPSDRFFAERPEGSVSTLKIQRTQQEDSAVYLCASSLNGLTGGPNEQFFGPGTRLTVL.

At least ten counts were recorded for this clonotype. The chain carries TRBV7-2 and TRBJ1-1; D unclear. The ends were cut back, 3 bases at V and 3 bases at J, with 8 bases in the middle. This CDR3 region has 13 residues. Per germline, CDR1 SGHTA and CDR2 FQGNSA. CDR3 nucleotides: TGTGCCAGCAGCTTCACGAGGGACACTGAAGCTTTCTTT. Protein product: CASSFTRDTEAFF.

This rearrangement joins TRBV4-3 to TRBJ2-3, with D possibly called TRBD1 or TRBD2 (5 bases each). Trimming stripped 2 bases from V and 11 bases from J, with 17 bases between. CDR1 is LGHNA, CDR2 YSLEER, per germline. The CDR3 runs to 14 residues. The DNA for the CDR3 is TGCGCCAGCAGCCAACCGGGACGTGGGGTGGGGCAGTATTTT. This gives the protein CASSQPGRGVGQYF.

This clonotype appeared a single time. V gene TRBV20-1 combines with J gene TRBJ2-2; 8 bases match TRBD2. CDR1 is DFQATT and CDR2 is SNEGSKA in the germline V gene (reference sequence). J gave up 4 bases and V 5 bases, and 6 bases lay outside the gene matches. The CDR3 spans 14 residues. CDR3 in amino acids: CSAPTGTSTGELFF. CDR3 nucleotides: TGCAGTGCTCCGACCGGGACTAGCACCGGGGAGCTGTTTTTT.

This clonotype was recorded at least ten times. The chain carries TRBV6-2 or TRBV6-3 and TRBJ2-2; 9 nucleotides line up with TRBD2. Germline-derived CDR1 and CDR2 are MNHEY and SVGEGT. This CDR3 has 13 residues. The J segment lost 5 bases and the V segment lost 10 bases, leaving 5 bases of the junction unmatched. The CDR3 bases are TGTGCCATTAGCGGGAGTCGGACCGGGGAGCTGTTTTTT. Translated: CAISGSRTGELFF.

This clonotype was seen many times. The V call is TRBV12-3 or TRBV12-4, the J call TRBJ2-3, with D uncertain. The CDR3 consists of 13 residues. Trimming removed 7 bases from V and 4 bases from J, with 12 bases in between. The CDR3 protein is CASIMTGADTQYF. DNA of the CDR3: TGTGCCAGCATTATGACTGGAGCAGATACGCAGTATTTT.

This chain joins TRBV7-6 and TRBJ2-7, with a tentative D call TRBD1 (5 bases). The CDR3 is 15 residues long. Germline V lookup: CDR1 SGHVS, CDR2 FNYEAQ. V gave up 1 base and J gave up 6 bases, with 16 bases separating them. In DNA form, the CDR3 reads TGTGCCAGCAGCTTAGATGGTCACCAGGGTAGCGAGCAGTACTTC. Protein: CASSLDGHQGSEQYF.

In its sample, this clonotype was seen many times. The CDR3 bases are TGTGCCAGCAGCCCTCCGGGACAGACCTATGGCTACACCTTC. It encodes CASSPPGQTYGYTF. The rearrangement uses TRBV7-9 and TRBJ1-2; 7 nucleotides agree with TRBD1. With V trimmed by 5 bases and J by 4 bases, 7 bases remained unmatched. In germline, CDR1 is SEHNR, CDR2 FQNEAQ (reference sequence). This CDR3 region has 14 residues.

The rearrangement links TRBV4-1 to TRBJ1-4, with D unresolved. Germline CDR1 reads MGHRA; CDR2 reads YSYEKL. This CDR3 spans 14 amino acids. V was pared by 5 bases and J by 5 bases, with 12 bases between. The CDR3 bases are TGCGCCAGCAGCTTTAACACGCAAAATGAAAAACTGTTTTTT. Translated: CASSFNTQNEKLFF.

The V and J genes are TRBV9 and TRBJ1-6, with TRBD1 as a possible D gene (6 bases). The V end lost 4 bases, the J end lost 8 bases, and 22 bases lay between the germline ends. The CDR3 runs 17 residues. CDR1 and CDR2 (germline): SGDLS, YYNGEE. In DNA, the CDR3 is TGTGCCAGCAGCCCCCCCCAGGGCACAGGGATGGATTCACCCCTCCACTTT. Protein: CASSPPQGTGMDSPLHF.

This clonotype was counted many times. V is TRBV24-1 and J is TRBJ2-7; 7 nucleotides line up with TRBD1. The CDR3 length is 12 residues. Per the germline V gene, CDR1 is KGHDR and CDR2 is SFDVKD. V lost 10 bases, J lost 5 bases, and 7 bases stayed unmatched. DNA for the CDR3: TGTGCCACTGGACAGGAAAAAGACGAGCAGTACTTC. Amino acid sequence: CATGQEKDEQYF.

In its sample, this clonotype was seen a few times. V usage is TRBV5-1 and J usage is TRBJ1-1, with a tentative D call TRBD1 (6 bases). The germline V gene has CDR1 SGHRS and CDR2 YFSETQ. Trimming pared 0 bases from V and 3 bases from J, leaving 15 bases between. The CDR3 length is 16 residues. The CDR3 sequence: CASSLALGGRYTEAFF. The DNA for the CDR3 is TGCGCCAGCAGCTTGGCCCTAGGGGGTAGATACACTGAAGCTTTCTTT.

J is TRBJ2-7 and V is TRBV20-1; maybe TRBD2 (6 bases). Trimming stripped 2 bases from V and 0 bases from J, with 17 bases between. The length of the CDR3 is 16 residues. From germline, CDR1 is DFQATT and CDR2 SNEGSKA (reference sequence). CDR3: CSARPSTSRDSYEQYF. The DNA for the CDR3 is TGCAGTGCTAGACCATCTACTAGCAGGGACTCCTACGAGCAGTACTTC.

Concerning this clonotype itself: A much larger clone differs from this one at a single base, so this may be a read error. The CDR3 coding sequence is TGTGCCAGCAGCCTCTCCTGGGACAACTCCTACGAGCAGTACTTC. Protein product: CASSLSWDNSYEQYF. The chain is built from TRBV7-8 and TRBJ2-7; maybe TRBD1 (6 bases). The CDR3 totals 15 residues. CDR1 is SGHVS, CDR2 FQNEAQ, per germline. V lost 5 bases and J 0 bases, leaving 14 bases between the germline ends.